The 27 T cell receptor beta chains listed next were all sequenced from one sample in a study of T cell responses to AZD1222 COVID-19 vaccine. Produced via immunoSEQ multiplex PCR; TCRdb's table is partial and in-frame only. The table has roughly 100,000 clones, roughly 80% seen once. The input for sequencing was peripheral blood, taken 28 days after the second AZD1222 dose. These receptors all stem from an adult who received the AZD1222 COVID-19 vaccine.

This chain links TRBV18 with TRBJ2-5; D is ambiguous. Germline V gene data show CDR1 as KGHSH and CDR2 as LQKENI. V was cut by 2 bases and J by 11 bases, with 9 bases left in between. This CDR3 has 11 amino acids. The CDR3 DNA is TGTGCCAGCTCACCAGCTAAAACACAGTACTTC. Its translation is CASSPAKTQYF.

V and J are TRBV6-5 and TRBJ2-7, with D unclear. Trimming pared 5 bases from V and 2 bases from J, leaving 16 bases between. Germline V lookup: CDR1 MNHEY, CDR2 SVGAGI. This CDR3 has 15 residues. The CDR3 coding sequence is TGTGCCAGCAGTCTCCGTGGAGCTTTACCCTACGAGCAGTACTTC. Translating gives CASSLRGALPYEQYF.

The chain joins TRBV14 to TRBJ2-3; no clear D gene. The CDR3 consists of 12 residues. Between the trimmed V and J ends, which lost 0 bases and 14 bases, there was a span of 12 bases. Germline CDR1 SGHDN, CDR2 FVKESK. CDR3 protein: CASSQDTIYPYF. CDR3 DNA: TGTGCCAGCAGCCAAGACACAATCTACCCGTATTTT.

J is TRBJ1-2 and V is TRBV10-3; 8 bases line up with TRBD1. V lost 7 bases, J lost 6 bases, and 7 bases stayed unmatched. Germline V gene lookup returns CDR1 ENHRY and CDR2 SYGVKD. The length of the CDR3 is 13 residues. The DNA for the CDR3 is TGTGCCATCAACTCCGGACAGGGTGATGGCTACACCTTC. This sequence encodes CAINSGQGDGYTF.

The chain is built from TRBV11-2 and TRBJ2-7; perhaps TRBD1 as D (6 bases). The CDR3 runs to 13 residues. Trimming took 5 bases from V and 6 from J, leaving 14 bases between them. In germline, CDR1 is SGHAT, CDR2 FQNNGV. CDR3 DNA sequence: TGTGCCAGCAGCCGGCCGGGACATCCCGAGCAGTACTTC. As protein: CASSRPGHPEQYF.

The chain links TRBV6-5 to TRBJ2-5; 11 bases are shared with TRBD2. With 6 bases clipped from V and 2 bases from J, the junction kept 5 bases outside the gene matches. The CDR3 is 15 residues long. Looked up from germline, CDR1 is MNHEY and CDR2 is SVGAGI. CDR3 in amino acids: CASSLLAGAQETQYF. CDR3 nucleotides: TGTGCCAGCAGCTTACTAGCGGGGGCTCAAGAGACCCAGTACTTC.

The V gene is TRBV9, the J gene TRBJ1-2, with TRBD1 matching over 7 bases. The CDR3 contains 16 residues. CDR1 and CDR2 from the germline V gene are SGDLS and YYNGEE. V was clipped by 4 bases and J by 4 bases; unmatched bases: 13. CDR3 in DNA: TGTGCCAGCAGCACCACCTCGCGACAGGGTGGCTATGGCTACACCTTC. Encoded protein: CASSTTSRQGGYGYTF.

This clone was found a few times. The chain combines TRBV7-6 with TRBJ2-1; 13 nucleotides line up with TRBD2. The germline V gene encodes CDR1 SGHVS and CDR2 FNYEAQ. The CDR3 is made up of 15 amino acids. The junction had 6 bases not matched to a gene; V was cut back by 5 bases and J by 8 bases. CDR3 in amino acids: CASSRTSGGAYEQFF. The DNA of the CDR3 is TGTGCCAGCAGCCGCACTAGCGGGGGGGCCTATGAGCAGTTCTTC.

This clone was recorded once. The chain uses TRBV9 and TRBJ1-6; D might be TRBD1 (6 bases). Germline values: CDR1 SGDLS, CDR2 YYNGEE. This CDR3 comprises 14 residues. Trimming took off 3 bases at V and 9 bases at J, with 13 bases between the two ends. In DNA, the CDR3 is TGTGCCAGCAGCGCCGAGGGGGGTGGTTCACCCCTCCACTTT. Translating it yields CASSAEGGGSPLHF. The whole variable domain, remainder taken from reference TRBV9 and TRBJ1-6, is DSGVTQTPKHLITATGQRVTLRCSPRSGDLSVYWYQQSLDQGLQFLIQYYNGEERAKGNILERFSAQQFPDLHSELNLSSLELGDSALYFCASSAEGGGSPLHFGNGTRLTVT.

The chain links TRBV25-1 to TRBJ1-1, with D possibly matching TRBD1 (5 bases). This CDR3 spans 16 amino acids. The V gene's germline CDR1 is MGHDK and CDR2 SYGVNS. The V end lost 4 bases, the J end lost 1 base, and 16 bases lay between the germline ends. The CDR3 DNA is TGTGCCAGCAGTGCGGAGGGGACCGCGGGGAACACTGAAGCTTTCTTT. Protein: CASSAEGTAGNTEAFF. Full variable domain (outside the CDR3, taken from reference TRBV25-1 and TRBJ1-1): EADIYQTPRYLVIGTGKKITLECSQTMGHDKMYWYQQDPGMELHLIHYSYGVNSTEKGDLSSESTVSRIRTEHFPLTLESARPSHTSQYLCASSAEGTAGNTEAFFGQGTRLTVV.

This clone was picked up many times. The chain is built from TRBV28 and TRBJ2-2; D unresolved. The V gene's germline CDR1 is MDHEN and CDR2 SYDVKM. Trimming left V 3 bases short and J 2 bases short, with 7 bases between. This CDR3 comprises 14 residues. The CDR3 sequence is CASSFSLNTGELFF. The DNA of the CDR3 is TGTGCCAGCAGTTTCTCTCTTAACACCGGGGAGCTGTTTTTT. Together with reference TRBV28 and TRBJ2-2, the CDR3 gives the full variable domain: DVKVTQSSRYLVKRTGEKVFLECVQDMDHENMFWYRQDPGLGLRLIYFSYDVKMKEKGDIPEGYSVSREKKERFSLILESASTNQTSMYLCASSFSLNTGELFFGEGSRLTVL.

The chain carries TRBV6-5 and TRBJ1-3, with D perhaps TRBD1 (6 bases). CDR1 and CDR2 from the germline V gene are MNHEY and SVGAGI. The CDR3 covers 13 residues. Trimming shortened V by 7 bases and J by 4 bases, and 11 bases separated the two germline ends. The CDR3, as DNA: TGTGCCAGCACCCTTCAGGGGGGAAACACCATATATTTT. As protein: CASTLQGGNTIYF.

The chain recombines TRBV11-1 with TRBJ2-7, with D unresolved. The CDR3 length is 13 residues. Germline CDR1 is SGHAT and CDR2 is FQDESV (reference sequence). V lost 2 bases, J lost 5 bases, and 10 bases lay in between. The CDR3 loop reads CASSLPVVHEQYF. The CDR3 nucleotides are TGTGCCAGCAGCTTACCGGTGGTCCACGAGCAGTACTTC.

The table lists this clone with a count of one. This sequence joins TRBV7-2 and TRBJ2-1, with TRBD2 matching 9 bases. V gave up 1 base and J gave up 13 bases; unmatched junction bases: 5. CDR3 length equals 13 residues. Looked up from germline, CDR1 is SGHTA and CDR2 is FQGNSA. CDR3: CASSLGPAGGQFF. CDR3 in DNA: TGTGCCAGCAGCTTAGGTCCAGCGGGGGGACAGTTCTTC.

This chain uses TRBV7-2 with TRBJ1-6; D gene uncertain. This CDR3 has 17 amino acids. V was pared by 0 bases and J by 0 bases, with 9 bases between. CDR1 is SGHTA, CDR2 FQGNSA, per germline. CDR3 bases: TGTGCCAGCAGCTTAGCCCCTCTGAGCTCCTATAATTCACCCCTCCACTTT. Protein sequence: CASSLAPLSSYNSPLHF.

This sequence joins TRBV6-6 and TRBJ2-1; TRBD2 agrees at 10 bases. Trimming cost V 5 bases and J 0 bases; bases outside gene matches: 7. The CDR3 length is 17 residues. Germline values: CDR1 MNHNY, CDR2 SVGAGI (reference sequence). CDR3 protein: CASSLLAGFSSYNEQFF. The CDR3 nucleotides read TGTGCCAGCAGTCTACTAGCGGGGTTTAGCTCCTACAATGAGCAGTTCTTC.

This clone was recorded at least ten times. The V call is TRBV5-6, the J call TRBJ2-4, with TRBD2 matching over 7 bases. V was clipped by 2 bases and J by 10 bases; unmatched bases: 18. Germline V CDR1 and CDR2: SGHDT, YYEEEE. The length of the CDR3 is 17 residues. The CDR3 DNA reads as TGTGCCAGCAGCTTCAGACCCCAAGCGGGGCCTAAGGGGATTCAGTACTTC. This translates into CASSFRPQAGPKGIQYF.

The genes are TRBV7-9 and TRBJ2-5, with TRBD1 matching over 7 bases. The CDR3 is made up of 13 amino acids. Per germline, CDR1 SEHNR and CDR2 FQNEAQ (reference sequence). The trim removed 5 bases at V and 5 bases at J, leaving 5 bases unmatched. The CDR3 region has the DNA TGTGCCAGCAGCCGAGGGGGCGGTGAGACCCAGTACTTC. This gives the protein CASSRGGGETQYF. Full variable domain (missing parts from reference TRBV7-9 and TRBJ2-5): DTGVSQNPRHKITKRGQNVTFRCDPISEHNRLYWYRQTLGQGPEFLTYFQNEAQLEKSRLLSDRFSAERPKGSFSTLEIQRTEQGDSAMYLCASSRGGGETQYFGPGTRLLVL.

This chain joins TRBV19 and TRBJ1-2; tentative D call: TRBD1 (6 bases). V was clipped by 0 bases and J by 5 bases, with 16 bases between them. This CDR3 is built from 16 residues. Germline lookup yields CDR1 LNHDA and CDR2 SQIVND (reference sequence). Here the CDR3 DNA reads TGTGCCAGTAGTATAGATTCCCGGGGGCGCACGTATGGCTACACCTTC. Its protein product is CASSIDSRGRTYGYTF. Full variable domain (rest looked up from reference TRBV19 and TRBJ1-2): DGGITQSPKYLFRKEGQNVTLSCEQNLNHDAMYWYRQDPGQGLRLIYYSQIVNDFQKGDIAEGYSVSREKKESFPLTVTSAQKNPTAFYLCASSIDSRGRTYGYTFGSGTRLTVV.

The chain joins TRBV4-1 to TRBJ2-1, with 7 nucleotides matching TRBD2. J lost 6 bases, V lost 0 bases, and 2 bases had no gene match. The CDR3 is 14 amino acids. Germline CDR1 and CDR2: MGHRA and YSYEKL. CDR3 amino acids: CASSQEVAGNEQFF. The DNA of the CDR3 is TGCGCCAGCAGCCAAGAGGTAGCGGGCAATGAGCAGTTCTTC.

The rearrangement links TRBV28 to TRBJ1-4; the D is unclear. CDR1 MDHEN and CDR2 SYDVKM come from the germline V gene. Trimming removed 3 bases from V and 11 bases from J, with 10 bases in between. CDR3 length: 12 residues. As DNA, the CDR3 is TGTGCCAGCAGTTTGCCCGCGCAGAAACTGTTTTTT. Protein sequence: CASSLPAQKLFF.

This chain uses TRBV4-1 with TRBJ1-5, with D uncertain. In germline, CDR1 is MGHRA, CDR2 YSYEKL. V shed 1 base and J shed 6 bases, with 4 bases lying between them. This CDR3 contains 12 residues. For the CDR3, the DNA is TGCGCCAGCAGCCAAGGTCTTCAGCCCCAGCATTTT. Its protein product is CASSQGLQPQHF.

The V call is TRBV5-1, the J call TRBJ1-5; D not resolved. The CDR3 contains 12 residues. Per germline, CDR1 SGHRS and CDR2 YFSETQ. V was shortened by 0 bases and J by 8 bases, with 6 bases between the two germline ends. The CDR3 DNA follows: TGCGCCAGCAGCTTGGGTGGCGAGCCCCAGCATTTT. Protein sequence: CASSLGGEPQHF.

The chain links TRBV15 to TRBJ2-7; 10 nucleotides align to TRBD1. J was trimmed by 4 bases and V by 4 bases; bases with no gene match: 7. This CDR3 has 15 residues. The germline V gene encodes CDR1 LNHNV and CDR2 YYDKDF (reference sequence). The CDR3 nucleotides read TGTGCCACCAGCAAACGGACAGGGGGGGCGTACGAGCAGTACTTC. Translation: CATSKRTGGAYEQYF.

V and J are TRBV28 and TRBJ2-7; D gene ambiguous. The germline V gene encodes CDR1 MDHEN and CDR2 SYDVKM. This CDR3 has 13 residues. With 5 bases removed from V and 2 bases from J, the gap between germline ends came to 10 bases. The CDR3: CASSPDNAYEQYF. The CDR3 nucleotides read TGTGCCAGCAGTCCTGACAATGCCTACGAGCAGTACTTC.

The chain recombines TRBV7-9 with TRBJ1-3, with D maybe TRBD1 (6 bases). Germline V gene data show CDR1 as SEHNR and CDR2 as FQNEAQ (reference sequence). Trimming cost V 2 bases and J 6 bases, with 17 bases left between them. The CDR3 loop spans 16 amino acids. Here the CDR3 DNA reads TGTGCCAGCAGCTTAACAGGGAAGACCATTCAAAACACCATATATTTT. Translating it yields CASSLTGKTIQNTIYF. Full variable domain (rest looked up from reference TRBV7-9 and TRBJ1-3): DTGVSQNPRHKITKRGQNVTFRCDPISEHNRLYWYRQTLGQGPEFLTYFQNEAQLEKSRLLSDRFSAERPKGSFSTLEIQRTEQGDSAMYLCASSLTGKTIQNTIYFGEGSWLTVV.

The V call is TRBV27, the J call TRBJ2-5, with D unresolved. V shed 0 bases and J shed 5 bases, with 10 bases lying between them. CDR1 and CDR2 (germline): MNHEY, SMNVEV (reference sequence). This CDR3 has 14 residues. This chain's CDR3 is CASSLSWVRETQYF. CDR3 in DNA: TGTGCCAGCAGTTTATCGTGGGTTCGGGAGACCCAGTACTTC.